The clone carrying this T cell receptor (beta chain) appeared many times. Its antigen is unknown. This sample is drawn from a study of T-cell reconstitution after alpha-beta-depleted transplantation in children. Notes on the study in general: T-cell numbers and diversity one year post-transplant derived largely from freshly generated T cells.

TCRbeta library construction was performed incorporating unique molecular identifiers. TCRdb re-called the PCR reads through MiXCR, storing one row per CDR3 protein. This table holds over 450,000 distinct CDR3 sequences, about 10% found once. The CDR3 length is 16 residues. V lost 2 bases, J lost 9 bases, and 5 bases stayed unmatched. The germline gives CDR1 MNHEY, CDR2 SVGEGT. The V and J genes are TRBV6-2 or TRBV6-3 and TRBJ2-1, with 15 bases aligning to TRBD2. The TCR comes from a child under 10 years old with inherited bone marrow failure, due to receive a stem cell transplant. This specimen was PBMCs, taken before TCRalphabeta/CD19-depleted stem cell transplant. This CDR3 reads CASSYPGTSGGIEQFF. In nucleotides, the CDR3 is TGTGCCAGCAGTTACCCCGGGACTAGCGGGGGGATTGAGCAGTTCTTC.